Included here is one TCR beta chain sequence, with context. Germline V gives CDR1 SGHRS, CDR2 YFSETQ. The CDR3 loop spans 14 amino acids. V lost 4 bases and J 10 bases, leaving 15 bases between the germline ends. These data are taken from a study of cytomegalovirus exposure and HLA in healthy donors. Primers: 60 Vbeta forward and 13 Jbeta reverse. Only in-frame clones appear in the TCRdb table, and some are missing; sequencing was by immunoSEQ multiplex PCR. This table holds hundreds of thousands of clones, 85% to 90% found once. This receptor was obtained from a woman aged 18-30 years in good health and CMV-seronegative. The chain links TRBV5-1 to TRBJ1-6, with D tentatively TRBD1 (6 bases). The sequenced sample consisted of PBMCs. CDR3 loop: CASSAIQGNSPLHF. The DNA for the CDR3 is TGCGCCAGCAGCGCTATACAGGGAAACTCACCCCTCCACTTT.